This T cell receptor beta chain was identified during a study of regulatory T cells in long-lasting Graves disease (dated by TCRdb to about 2021). With respect to the entire study: Newly diagnosed Graves' disease patients had taken antithyroid drugs for less than 3 months. Patients with persistent Graves' disease were compared with patients with newly diagnosed Graves' disease using TCR sequencing and RNA sequencing of peripheral blood. The study took place in China and was registered as a clinical trial. A total of about 33 samples underwent TCR sequencing, from roughly 13 patients with persistent Graves' disease and some 20 patients with newly diagnosed Graves' disease. The study at large found these results: The small sample size was acknowledged by the authors as a limitation that may reduce accuracy. Patients with persistent disease shared more public clonotypes (fewer than 3,000) than newly diagnosed patients did (966). Because the primary lesion, thyroid tissue, could not be accessed, the study looked at peripheral blood alone. Only the TCR beta chain was sequenced and analyzed. Preferential use of TRBV28, TRBJ1-2 and TRBJ2-5 was observed in persistent disease, whereas TRBV20-1 and TRBJ2-1 were favored in newly diagnosed disease. Persistent Graves' disease patients showed lower TCR Shannon entropy and fewer highly expanded clones than newly diagnosed patients, suggesting clonal expansion.

Explained via the paper, the time point label denotes: newly diagnosed GD, antithyroid drugs for less than 3 months. For both TCR sequencing and RNA sequencing, RNA was extracted from PBMCs using TRIzol. Graves' disease was diagnosed according to American Thyroid Association guidelines. Recruitment of patients was carried out at an endocrinology department in Xi'an, China. Each patient gave approximately 9 milliliters of peripheral blood, collected in an EDTA anticoagulant tube. Ficoll Paque Plus density gradient separation was used to isolate PBMCs, and no further T cell sorting was performed. RNA quality was checked with an Agilent 2100 Bioanalyzer and agarose gel, and concentration with a NanoDrop 2000. V is shortened by 4 bases, J by 3 bases, and the region joining them spans 16 bases. Its CDR3 holds 15 amino acids, cysteine through phenylalanine. Only the CDR3 DNA stays, 45 bases, in frame from base 1. The germline V gene sets CDR1 to MDHEN and CDR2 to SYDVKM.

The library was made by multiplex PCR. The sequencer listed for this sample is Illumina HiSeq 4000. To build TCR beta libraries, CDR3 regions were amplified by Arm-PCR using iRepertoire HTBI primers. Gel purification was performed on PCR products prior to sequencing. The authors processed their data as follows. A total of 62 TRBV and 14 TRBJ segments were identified across samples and were used for gene usage analysis of CDR3 amino acid clonotypes. Filtered high-quality paired reads were merged into contigs using COPE and FqMerger. BLAST was used to align contigs to IMGT TRBV, TRBD and TRBJ reference genes, with CDR3 defined following IMGT. Highly expanded clones were defined as clonotypes with a frequency above 0.1%. Shannon entropy was used to measure repertoire diversity, and the Gini coefficient was used to measure V-J evenness. Public clonotypes were defined as clonotypes shared by more than one individual. The public sequencing data were trimmed at Q25 with fastp and processed into clonotypes with MiXCR by TCRdb, which kept only in-frame beta chains. Rows are unified per CDR3 protein, each entry keeping the most common DNA and genes. Clone size and V and J calls follow TCRdb, not the original study. Here the sample has about 610,000 distinct CDR3 sequences; 16% occur a single time. The ten largest make up approximately 12% of the sample.

This clonotype was seen ten or more times. Its antigen target is currently unknown. No base qualities exist here, and no much larger clone lies one base off it. These same records also appear under a second study, on T cells in Graves' hyperthyroidism and ophthalmopathy. The second paper states: Stable Graves' hyperthyroidism was defined as no progression to ophthalmopathy during 18 months of follow-up. The hyperthyroidism patients were between 18 and 65 years old and newly diagnosed, with a disease duration of less than 2 months. Exclusion was applied to patients with uncontrolled infections, other autoimmune diseases, pregnancy or lactation. Diagnoses relied on clinical symptoms, serum thyroxine and TRAb, thyroid ultrasound and orbital computed tomography. The TCR CDR3 was subjected to a first round of RT-PCR using the HTBI primer set and the Qiagen OneStep RT-PCR kit. Most expanded thyroid clonotypes (frequency above 0.001) were also found in blood, which suggests that blood repertoires may mirror thyroid immune responses. A model built on a 13 V-J signature distinguished ophthalmopathy from stable hyperthyroidism, reaching over 85% sensitivity and 81.08% specificity in cross-validation and 80%/75% in testing. During validation, the model predicted progression to ophthalmopathy a median of roughly 7.1 months ahead of onset, with 70.59% sensitivity and less than 85% specificity. A discovery cohort of approximately 100 patients, approximately 45 with Graves' ophthalmopathy and about 58 with stable Graves' hyperthyroidism, was used to find distinguishing TCR V-J signatures. Prospective prediction of ophthalmopathy was tested in an independent validation cohort of 18 to 20 hyperthyroidism patients and 17 patients who later progressed to ophthalmopathy. The approximately 97 discovery patients were randomly divided into training and test sets at a 7:3 ratio. Thyroid tissue and blood T-cell repertoires from about six Graves' hyperthyroidism patients were also compared in the study. Following sampling, methimazole starting at 30 mg daily was given to hyperthyroidism patients, and high-dose intravenous methylprednisolone was given to ophthalmopathy patients. A second multiplex PCR round built the libraries, followed by size selection and purification. Paired-end sequencing of the libraries was performed with 100 bp reads on an Illumina HiSeq2000. Raw data were processed with SOAPnuke, discarding reads with adapters, uncalled bases, mean Phred below 15, or no exact constant-primer or identifier match. COPE v1.2.5 was used to merge high-quality paired reads, and clonotypes were defined as unique nucleotide sequences. MiTCR v1.1 was used to align the clonotypes against IMGT TRBV, TRBD and TRBJ reference segments. Only V-J combinations with frequency above 0.0001, covering 99% to 99.2% of repertoires, were analysed. A TCS score was defined as the ratio of F50 (clonal expansion) to E x V (chaos), with BLOSUM62-based TCRdist applied between CDR3 peptides within each V-J. Welch's t-statistics and random forest reduced roughly 540 V-J features to roughly 13, which were used in a naive Bayes classifier (R e1071). Sample size was not statistically predetermined, and blinding of investigators to group allocation was not performed. The paper reports TCR Vbeta CDR3 sequencing of approximately 140 peripheral blood samples: 40 to 45 ophthalmopathy, roughly 74 hyperthyroidism and approximately 17 progressor patients.

This receptor chain uses TRBV28 and TRBJ2-7; the best D guess is TRBD1, with 6 bases matching. Source: peripheral blood mononuclear cells (PBMCs), taken at new diagnosis, from a patient treated with antithyroid drugs. The sequence derives from a man younger than 35 with Graves disease. Donor details come from another sample of the same person, matched by shared clones. The nucleotides read TGTGCCAGCAGTTCCTCCTCTGGGGGCGGCTACGAGCAGTACTTC. The translation is CASSSSSGGGYEQYF.